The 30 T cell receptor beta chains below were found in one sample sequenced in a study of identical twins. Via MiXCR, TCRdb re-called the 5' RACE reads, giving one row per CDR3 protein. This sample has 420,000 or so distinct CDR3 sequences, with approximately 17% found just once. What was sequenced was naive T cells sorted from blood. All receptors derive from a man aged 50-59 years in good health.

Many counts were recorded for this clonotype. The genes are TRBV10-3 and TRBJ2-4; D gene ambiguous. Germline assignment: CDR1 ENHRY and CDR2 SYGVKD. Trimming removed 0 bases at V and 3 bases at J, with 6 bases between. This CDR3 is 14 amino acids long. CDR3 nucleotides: TGTGCCATCAGTGAGTCGAACAGCAAAAACATTCAGTACTTC. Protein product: CAISESNSKNIQYF.

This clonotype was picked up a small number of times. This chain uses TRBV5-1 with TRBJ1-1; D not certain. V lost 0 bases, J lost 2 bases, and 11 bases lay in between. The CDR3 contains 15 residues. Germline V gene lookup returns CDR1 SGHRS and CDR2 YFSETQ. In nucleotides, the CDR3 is TGCGCCAGCAGCTTGGCCGCGGGCGGAAACACTGAAGCTTTCTTT. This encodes CASSLAAGGNTEAFF.

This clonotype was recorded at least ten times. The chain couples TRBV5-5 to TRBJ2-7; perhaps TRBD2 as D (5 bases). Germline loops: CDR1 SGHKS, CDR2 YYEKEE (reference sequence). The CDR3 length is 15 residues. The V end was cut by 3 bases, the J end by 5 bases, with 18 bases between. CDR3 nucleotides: TGTGCCAGCAGCTACCGGGATGCAGAATTTCACGAGCAGTACTTC. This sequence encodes CASSYRDAEFHEQYF.

CDR3 amino acids: CASSRYTNTEAFF. The DNA of the CDR3 is TGTGCCAGCAGCCGTTACACGAACACTGAAGCTTTCTTT. The chain has TRBV7-2 and TRBJ1-1, with D unresolved. The CDR3 contains 13 residues. Germline CDR1 and CDR2: SGHTA and FQGNSA. The V end was cut by 5 bases, the J end by 1 base, with 8 bases between. The full variable domain, in which reference TRBV7-2 and TRBJ1-1 provide the parts outside the CDR3, is GAGVSQSPSNKVTEKGKDVELRCDPISGHTALYWYRQSLGQGLEFLIYFQGNSAPDKSGLPSDRFSAERTGGSVSTLTIQRTQQEDSAVYLCASSRYTNTEAFFGQGTRLTVV.

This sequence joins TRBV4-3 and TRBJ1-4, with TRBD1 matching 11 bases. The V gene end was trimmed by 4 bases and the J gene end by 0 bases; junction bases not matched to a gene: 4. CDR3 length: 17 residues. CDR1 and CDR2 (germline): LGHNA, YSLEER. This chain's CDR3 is CASSRGTGGTTNEKLFF. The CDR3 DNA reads TGCGCCAGCAGCCGCGGGACAGGGGGGACAACTAATGAAAAACTGTTTTTT.

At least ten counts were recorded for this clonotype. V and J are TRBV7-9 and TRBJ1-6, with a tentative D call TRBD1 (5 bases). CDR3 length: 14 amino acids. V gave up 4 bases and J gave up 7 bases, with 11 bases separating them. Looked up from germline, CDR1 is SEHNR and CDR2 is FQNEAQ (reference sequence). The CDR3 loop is CASSWGDFNSPLHF. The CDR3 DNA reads TGTGCCAGCAGCTGGGGGGACTTCAATTCACCCCTCCACTTT.

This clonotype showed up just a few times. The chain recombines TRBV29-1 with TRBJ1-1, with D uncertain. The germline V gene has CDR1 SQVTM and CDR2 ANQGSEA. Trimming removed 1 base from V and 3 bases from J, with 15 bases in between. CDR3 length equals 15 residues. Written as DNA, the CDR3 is TGCAGCGTTGAAGGATGGATATGGGATGACACTGAAGCTTTCTTT. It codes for CSVEGWIWDDTEAFF.

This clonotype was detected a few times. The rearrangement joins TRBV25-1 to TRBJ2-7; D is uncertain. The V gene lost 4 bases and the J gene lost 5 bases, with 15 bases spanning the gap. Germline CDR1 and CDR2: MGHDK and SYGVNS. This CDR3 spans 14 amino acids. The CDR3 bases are TGTGCCAGCAGTGCGATGGGGTTTCTGAACGAGCAGTACTTC. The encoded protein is CASSAMGFLNEQYF.

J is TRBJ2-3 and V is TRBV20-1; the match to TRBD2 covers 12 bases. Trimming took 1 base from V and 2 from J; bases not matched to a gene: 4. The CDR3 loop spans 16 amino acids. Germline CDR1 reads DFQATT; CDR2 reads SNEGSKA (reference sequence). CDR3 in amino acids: CSARGLAGGHTDTQYF. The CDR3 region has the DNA TGCAGTGCTAGAGGTCTAGCGGGGGGGCACACAGATACGCAGTATTTT.

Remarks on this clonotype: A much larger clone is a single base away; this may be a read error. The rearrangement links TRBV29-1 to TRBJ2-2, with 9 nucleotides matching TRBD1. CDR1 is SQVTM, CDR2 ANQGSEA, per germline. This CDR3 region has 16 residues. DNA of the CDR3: TGCAGCGTTGAATTACAGGGGGCTGCGAACACCGTGGAGCTGTTTTTT. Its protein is CSVELQGAANTVELFF.

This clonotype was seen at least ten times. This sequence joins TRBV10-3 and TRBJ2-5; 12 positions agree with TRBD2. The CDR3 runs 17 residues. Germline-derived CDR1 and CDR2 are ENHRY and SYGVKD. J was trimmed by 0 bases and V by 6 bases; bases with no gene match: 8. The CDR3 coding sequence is TGTGCCATCAGACCGGGACTAGCGGGCGCCCACCAAGAGACCCAGTACTTC. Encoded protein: CAIRPGLAGAHQETQYF.

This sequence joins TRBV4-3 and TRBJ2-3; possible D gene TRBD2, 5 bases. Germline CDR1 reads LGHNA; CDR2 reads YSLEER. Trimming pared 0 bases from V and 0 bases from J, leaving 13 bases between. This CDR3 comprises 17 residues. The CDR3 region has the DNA TGCGCCAGCAGCCAAGATGGCTTGGTAGCGAGCACAGATACGCAGTATTTT. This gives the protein CASSQDGLVASTDTQYF.

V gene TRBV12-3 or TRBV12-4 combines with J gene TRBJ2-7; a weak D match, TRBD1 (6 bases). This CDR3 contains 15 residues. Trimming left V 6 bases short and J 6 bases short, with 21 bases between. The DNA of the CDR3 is TGTGCCAGCAGCCTCAACCCTTGGGGGCCCGGCGAGCAGTACTTC. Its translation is CASSLNPWGPGEQYF.

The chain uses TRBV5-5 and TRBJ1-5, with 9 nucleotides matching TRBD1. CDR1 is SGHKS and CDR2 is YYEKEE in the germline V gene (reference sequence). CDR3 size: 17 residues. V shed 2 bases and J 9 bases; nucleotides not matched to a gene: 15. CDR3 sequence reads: CASSLTSWTGDGRPQHF. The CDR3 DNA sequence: TGTGCCAGCAGCTTAACCTCGTGGACAGGGGACGGCAGGCCCCAGCATTTT.

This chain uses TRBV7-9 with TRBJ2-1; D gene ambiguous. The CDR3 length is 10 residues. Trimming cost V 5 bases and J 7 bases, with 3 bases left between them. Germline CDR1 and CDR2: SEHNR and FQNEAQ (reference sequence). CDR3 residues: CASSPNEQFF. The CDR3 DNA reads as TGTGCCAGCAGCCCAAATGAGCAGTTCTTC. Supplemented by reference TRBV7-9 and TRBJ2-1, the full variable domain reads DTGVSQNPRHKITKRGQNVTFRCDPISEHNRLYWYRQTLGQGPEFLTYFQNEAQLEKSRLLSDRFSAERPKGSFSTLEIQRTEQGDSAMYLCASSPNEQFFGPGTRLTVL.

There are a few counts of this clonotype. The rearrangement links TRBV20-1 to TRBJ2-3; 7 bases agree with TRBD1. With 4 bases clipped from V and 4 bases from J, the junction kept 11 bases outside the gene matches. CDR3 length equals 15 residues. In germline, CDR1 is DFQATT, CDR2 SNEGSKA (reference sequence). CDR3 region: CSATISTGMADTQYF. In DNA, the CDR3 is TGCAGTGCTACTATTTCGACAGGGATGGCAGATACGCAGTATTTT.

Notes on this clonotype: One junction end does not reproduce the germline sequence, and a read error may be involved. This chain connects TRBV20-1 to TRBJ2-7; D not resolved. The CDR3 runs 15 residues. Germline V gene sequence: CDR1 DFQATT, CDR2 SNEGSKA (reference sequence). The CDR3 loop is CSVRPSVRSSYEQYF. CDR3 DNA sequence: TGCAGTGTTAGACCCTCAGTGAGGAGCTCCTACGAGCAGTACTTC.

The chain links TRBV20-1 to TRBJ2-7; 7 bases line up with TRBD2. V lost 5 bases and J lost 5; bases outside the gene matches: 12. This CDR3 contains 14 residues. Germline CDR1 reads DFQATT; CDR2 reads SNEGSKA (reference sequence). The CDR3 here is CSAGRSGAIHEQYF. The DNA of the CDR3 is TGCAGTGCTGGACGGAGCGGGGCTATCCACGAGCAGTACTTC.

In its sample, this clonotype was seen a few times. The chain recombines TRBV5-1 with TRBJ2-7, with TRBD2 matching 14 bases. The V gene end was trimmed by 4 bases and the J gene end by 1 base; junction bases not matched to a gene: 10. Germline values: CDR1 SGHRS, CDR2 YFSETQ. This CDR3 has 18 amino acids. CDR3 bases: TGCGCCAGCAGCCTAGCGGGACTAGCGGGAGTTCTGTCCTACGAGCAGTACTTC. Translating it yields CASSLAGLAGVLSYEQYF.

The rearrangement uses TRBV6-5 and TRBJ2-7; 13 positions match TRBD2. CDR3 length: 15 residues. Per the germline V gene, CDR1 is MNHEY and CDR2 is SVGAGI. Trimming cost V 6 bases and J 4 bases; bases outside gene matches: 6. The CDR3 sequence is CASRLTSGGQYEQYF. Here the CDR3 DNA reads TGTGCCAGCAGGTTGACTAGCGGGGGGCAGTACGAGCAGTACTTC.

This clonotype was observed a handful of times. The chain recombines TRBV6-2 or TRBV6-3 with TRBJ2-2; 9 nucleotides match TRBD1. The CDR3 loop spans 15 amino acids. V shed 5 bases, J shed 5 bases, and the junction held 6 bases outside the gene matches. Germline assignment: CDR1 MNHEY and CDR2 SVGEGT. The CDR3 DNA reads TGTGCCAGCAGTCATACAGGGGGCCAAACCGGGGAGCTGTTTTTT. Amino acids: CASSHTGGQTGELFF.

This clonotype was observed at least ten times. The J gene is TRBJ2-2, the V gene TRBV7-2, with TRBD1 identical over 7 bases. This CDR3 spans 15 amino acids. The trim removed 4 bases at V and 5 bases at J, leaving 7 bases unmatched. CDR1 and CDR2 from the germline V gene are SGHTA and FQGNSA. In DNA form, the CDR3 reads TGTGCCAGCAGCTCGGGACAGACCAATACCGGGGAGCTGTTTTTT. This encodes CASSSGQTNTGELFF.

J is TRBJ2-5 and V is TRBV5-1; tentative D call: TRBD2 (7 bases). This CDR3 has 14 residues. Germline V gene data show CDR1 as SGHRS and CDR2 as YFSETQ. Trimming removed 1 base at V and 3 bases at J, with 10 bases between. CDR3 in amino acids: CASSLRGAKETQYF. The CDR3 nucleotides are TGCGCCAGCAGCTTGCGGGGGGCAAAAGAGACCCAGTACTTC.

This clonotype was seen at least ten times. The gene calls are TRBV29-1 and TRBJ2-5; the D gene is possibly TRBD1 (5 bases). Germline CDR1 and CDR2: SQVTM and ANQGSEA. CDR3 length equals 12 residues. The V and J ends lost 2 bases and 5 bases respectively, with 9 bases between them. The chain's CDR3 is CSVEKGMETQYF. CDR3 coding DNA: TGCAGCGTTGAAAAGGGGATGGAGACCCAGTACTTC.

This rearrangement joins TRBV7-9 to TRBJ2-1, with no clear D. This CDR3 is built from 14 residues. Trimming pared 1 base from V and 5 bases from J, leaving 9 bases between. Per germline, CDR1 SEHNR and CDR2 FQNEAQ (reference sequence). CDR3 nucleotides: TGTGCCAGCAGCTTAGGGGGTTCACACAATGAGCAGTTCTTC. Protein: CASSLGGSHNEQFF.

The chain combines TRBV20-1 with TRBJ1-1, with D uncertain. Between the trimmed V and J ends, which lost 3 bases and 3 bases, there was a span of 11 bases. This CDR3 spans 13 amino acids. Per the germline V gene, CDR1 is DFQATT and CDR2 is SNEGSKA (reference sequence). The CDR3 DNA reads TGCAGTGCTAGGCTCGGGCAGTACACTGAAGCTTTCTTT. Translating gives CSARLGQYTEAFF.

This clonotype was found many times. In nucleotides, the CDR3 is TGCGCCAGCAAGCCGAGGCCTAGCGGGAGCAACCACAATGAGCAGTTCTTC. This encodes CASKPRPSGSNHNEQFF. This chain connects TRBV5-1 to TRBJ2-1; 10 bases are shared with TRBD2. The J segment lost 5 bases and the V segment lost 6 bases, leaving 14 bases of the junction unmatched. The germline V gene encodes CDR1 SGHRS and CDR2 YFSETQ. This CDR3 contains 17 residues.

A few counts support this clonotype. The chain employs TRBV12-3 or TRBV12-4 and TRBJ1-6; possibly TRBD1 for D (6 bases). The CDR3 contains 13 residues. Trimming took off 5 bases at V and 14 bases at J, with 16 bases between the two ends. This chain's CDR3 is CASSLGGERTLHF. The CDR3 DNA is TGTGCCAGCAGTCTAGGGGGGGAACGGACCCTCCACTTT.

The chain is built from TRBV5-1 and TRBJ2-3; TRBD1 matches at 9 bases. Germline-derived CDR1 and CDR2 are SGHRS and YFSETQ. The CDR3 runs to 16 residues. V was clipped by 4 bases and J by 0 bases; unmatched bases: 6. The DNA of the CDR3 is TGCGCCAGCAGCGCAGGGACAGGGCCTAGCACAGATACGCAGTATTTT. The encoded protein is CASSAGTGPSTDTQYF.

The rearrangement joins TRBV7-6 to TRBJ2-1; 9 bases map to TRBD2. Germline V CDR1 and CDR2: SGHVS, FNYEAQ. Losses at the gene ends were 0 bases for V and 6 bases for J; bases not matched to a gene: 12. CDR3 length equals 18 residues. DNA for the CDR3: TGTGCCAGCAGCTTAGCCCGCTCTGTGGCGGGAGGGCCCAATGAGCAGTTCTTC. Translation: CASSLARSVAGGPNEQFF.